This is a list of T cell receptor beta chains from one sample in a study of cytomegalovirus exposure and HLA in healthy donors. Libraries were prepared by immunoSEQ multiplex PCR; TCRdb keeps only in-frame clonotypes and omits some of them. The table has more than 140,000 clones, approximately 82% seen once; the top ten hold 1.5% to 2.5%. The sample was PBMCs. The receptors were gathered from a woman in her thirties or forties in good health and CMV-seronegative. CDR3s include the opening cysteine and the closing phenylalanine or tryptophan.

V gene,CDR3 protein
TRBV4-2,CASSQTGTGTYEQYF
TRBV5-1,CASSSGTHTDTQYF
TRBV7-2,CASSLGGTRGSYNEQFF
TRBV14,CASSLPLSKTQYF
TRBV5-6,CASSSPVQGPLSYEQYF
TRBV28,CASSFFGQGGTEAFF
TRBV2,CASIPLRQETQYF
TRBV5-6,CASSLGRGQMGETQYF
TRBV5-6,CASTPSLRGRNEKLFF
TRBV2,CASVKGDGYTF
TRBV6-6,CASSYTLGGSTGELFF
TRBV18,CASSQGHASETQYF
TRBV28,CASSFLRDYEQYF
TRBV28,CASSLMGQLLSSPLHF
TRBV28,CASSSQTVGYTF
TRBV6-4,CASSVEAGAFDEQFF
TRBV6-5,CASSYRSSYNEQFF
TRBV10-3,CAISEQGGTYGYTF
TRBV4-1,CASSQPDTKETQYF
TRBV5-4,CASSSVGDKSSYEQYF
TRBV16,CASSQWASNQPQHF
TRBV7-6,CASSFLGGSGAGNEQFF
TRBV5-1,CASSLFGLATDEQFF
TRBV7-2,CAIRGTSNTGELFF
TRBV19,CASSIGGTVGHLAYTF
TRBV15,CATSGSREYTEAFF
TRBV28,CASSLSGGGSYEQYF
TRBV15,CATTPDRGAWQPQHF
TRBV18,CASSPVAGFDSGNTIYF
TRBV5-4,CASSLDPTAGEQFF
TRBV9,CASSSGGANYGYTF
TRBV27,CASGLQGVATNEKLFF
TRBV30,CAWSTYQGASDEQYF
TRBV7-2,CASSPALDIYEQYF
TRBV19,CATSGGVLNTEAFF
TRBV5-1,CASSPRTGGGTGELFF
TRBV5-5,CASSLDFSKEQYF
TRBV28,CASSLVSLAGVYEQYF
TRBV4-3,CASSQVLAATYEQYF
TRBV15,CATSRGGTGFTEAFF
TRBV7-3,CASSLIGGLAGQETQYF
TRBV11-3,CASSLEGTSGSVSNEQFF